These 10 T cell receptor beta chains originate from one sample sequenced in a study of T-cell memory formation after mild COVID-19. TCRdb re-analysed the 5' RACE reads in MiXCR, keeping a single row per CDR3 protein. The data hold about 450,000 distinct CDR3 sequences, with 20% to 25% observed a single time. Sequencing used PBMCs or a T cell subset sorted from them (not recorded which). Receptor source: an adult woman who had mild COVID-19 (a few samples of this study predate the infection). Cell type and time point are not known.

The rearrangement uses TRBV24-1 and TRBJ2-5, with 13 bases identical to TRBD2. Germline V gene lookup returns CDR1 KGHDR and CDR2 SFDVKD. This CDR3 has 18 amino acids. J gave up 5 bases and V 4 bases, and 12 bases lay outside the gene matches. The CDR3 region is CATSENPGLAGSKETQYF. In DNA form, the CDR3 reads TGTGCCACCAGTGAGAACCCGGGACTAGCGGGGTCCAAGGAGACCCAGTACTTC.

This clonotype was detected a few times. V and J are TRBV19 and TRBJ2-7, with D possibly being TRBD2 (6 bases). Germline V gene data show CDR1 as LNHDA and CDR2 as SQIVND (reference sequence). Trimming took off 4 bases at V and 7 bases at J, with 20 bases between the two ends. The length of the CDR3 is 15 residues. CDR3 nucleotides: TGTGCCAGTAGTAATTTGGAGGGGCAAAGCGAGGAGCAGTACTTC. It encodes CASSNLEGQSEEQYF.

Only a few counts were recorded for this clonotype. CDR3 sequence reads: CASSLAPTAGYTF. CDR3 DNA: TGTGCCAGCAGCTTAGCTCCGACAGCTGGCTACACCTTC. The V call is TRBV7-9, the J call TRBJ1-2, with D perhaps TRBD1 (5 bases). V lost 0 bases to trimming and J lost 7 bases, with 9 bases between them. The length of the CDR3 is 13 residues. CDR1 is SEHNR, CDR2 FQNEAQ, per germline (reference sequence). The whole variable domain, filled in from reference TRBV7-9 and TRBJ1-2, reads DTGVSQNPRHKITKRGQNVTFRCDPISEHNRLYWYRQTLGQGPEFLTYFQNEAQLEKSRLLSDRFSAERPKGSFSTLEIQRTEQGDSAMYLCASSLAPTAGYTFGSGTRLTVV.

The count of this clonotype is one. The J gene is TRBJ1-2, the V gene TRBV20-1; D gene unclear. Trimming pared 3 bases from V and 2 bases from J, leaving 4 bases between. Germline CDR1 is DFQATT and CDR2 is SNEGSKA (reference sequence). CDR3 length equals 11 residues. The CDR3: CSASWNYGYTF. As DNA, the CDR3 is TGCAGTGCTAGCTGGAACTATGGCTACACCTTC.

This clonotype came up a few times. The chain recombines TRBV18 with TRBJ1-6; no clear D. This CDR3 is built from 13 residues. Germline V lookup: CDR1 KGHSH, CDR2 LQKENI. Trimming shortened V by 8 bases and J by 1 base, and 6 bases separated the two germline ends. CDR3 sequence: CASGRSYNSPLHF. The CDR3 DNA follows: TGTGCCAGCGGCCGGTCCTATAATTCACCCCTCCACTTT.

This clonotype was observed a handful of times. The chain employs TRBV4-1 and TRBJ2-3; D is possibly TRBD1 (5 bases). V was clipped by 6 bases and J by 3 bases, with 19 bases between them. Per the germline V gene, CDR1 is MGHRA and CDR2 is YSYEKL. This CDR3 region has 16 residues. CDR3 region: CASSSQAVGLTDTQYF. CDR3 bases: TGCGCCAGCAGTTCACAGGCTGTGGGTCTTACAGATACGCAGTATTTT.

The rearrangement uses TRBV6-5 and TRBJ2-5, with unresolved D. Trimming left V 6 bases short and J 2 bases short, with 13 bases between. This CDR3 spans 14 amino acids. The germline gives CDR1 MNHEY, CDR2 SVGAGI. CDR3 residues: CASSDTRLQETQYF. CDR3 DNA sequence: TGTGCCAGCAGCGATACCCGCCTGCAAGAGACCCAGTACTTC.

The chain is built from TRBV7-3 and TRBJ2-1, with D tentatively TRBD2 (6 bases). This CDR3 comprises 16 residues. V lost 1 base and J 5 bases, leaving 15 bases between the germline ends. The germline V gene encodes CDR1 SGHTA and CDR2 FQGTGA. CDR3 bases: TGTGCCAGCAGCTTAATGGGCGGGATAAGACACAATGAGCAGTTCTTC. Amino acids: CASSLMGGIRHNEQFF.

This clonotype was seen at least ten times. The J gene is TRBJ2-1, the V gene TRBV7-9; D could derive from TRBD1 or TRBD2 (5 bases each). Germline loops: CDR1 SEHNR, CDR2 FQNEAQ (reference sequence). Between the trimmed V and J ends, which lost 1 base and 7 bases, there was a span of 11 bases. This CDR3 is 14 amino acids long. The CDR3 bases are TGTGCCAGCAGCTTAGGGGACCCGCTTAATGAGCAGTTCTTC. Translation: CASSLGDPLNEQFF.

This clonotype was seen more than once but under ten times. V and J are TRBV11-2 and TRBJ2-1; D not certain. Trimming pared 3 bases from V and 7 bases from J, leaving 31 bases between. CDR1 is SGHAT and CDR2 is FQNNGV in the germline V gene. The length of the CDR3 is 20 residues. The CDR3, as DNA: TGTGCCAGCAGCTTCGAGTCATTCTCTTTATTGTCTTCGGTTCGTAATGAGCAGTTCTTC. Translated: CASSFESFSLLSSVRNEQFF. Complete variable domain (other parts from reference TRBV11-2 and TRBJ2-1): EAGVAQSPRYKIIEKRQSVAFWCNPISGHATLYWYQQILGQGPKLLIQFQNNGVVDDSQLPKDRFSAERLKGVDSTLKIQPAKLEDSAVYLCASSFESFSLLSSVRNEQFFGPGTRLTVL.